This T cell receptor (beta chain) was found in a study of identical twins. Overall study results and limits: Without tracking the same donors, conclusions rested on cross-sectional statistical analysis. Twin sharing of out-of-frame TCR alpha was underestimated by models in monozygotic pairs.

The CDR3 is 18 amino acids. Trimming left V 3 bases short and J 0 bases short, with 18 bases between. CDR1 and CDR2 (germline): MGHRA, YSYEKL. This clonotype occurred a few times. The antigen is not known. Each CDR3 protein is one row after TCRdb ran MiXCR on the 5' RACE reads. The sample carries about 900,000 distinct CDR3 sequences, roughly an eighth recorded once. The same data also contributed to another study, on yellow fever vaccine responses in identical twins.

This sequence was found in a woman aged 18-30 years in good health. The chain links TRBV4-1 to TRBJ2-1; possible D gene TRBD2, 6 bases. Source material: PBMCs. In DNA, the CDR3 is TGCGCCAGCAGCCATCAAAGCCTAGCGCATAGCTCCTACAATGAGCAGTTCTTC. It codes for CASSHQSLAHSSYNEQFF.